The sequence of this T cell receptor (beta chain) was determined in a study of shared clonotypes between healthy human individuals. Across the whole study: CD4 naive and memory got three plates each, CD8 naive two, CD8 memory one. Study results and limitations: With several donors compared, 4.5% to 6.5% of naive CD4 clonotypes were shared. Blood alone was sampled, and tissue repertoires likely differ.

This clone was found once. Its antigen is as yet unknown. CD45RA-negative memory and CD45RA+ naive subsets were split from the CD4+ cells. The protocol was immunoSEQ multiplex PCR, while the TCRdb copy is restricted to in-frame clones and leaves out a portion. The sample holds 2 million to 3 million clones, more than 85% seen once. This CDR3 has 14 amino acids. V lost 10 bases and J lost 7; bases outside the gene matches: 13. From germline, CDR1 is ENHRY and CDR2 SYGVKD. V is TRBV10-3 and J is TRBJ2-1; 7 nucleotides agree with TRBD2. What was sequenced was naive CD4+ T cells from PBMCs. Regarding subset: CD45RA+ positively selected. The TCR was taken from a man younger than 35 in good health. Some clones in this sample may be carry-over from other donors' samples. The CDR3 DNA sequence: TGTGCCACGGGGGGACGGGAGCATGTGAATGAGCAGTTCTTC. This gives the protein CATGGREHVNEQFF.